These T cell receptor beta chains were read from a single sample in a study of cytomegalovirus exposure and HLA in healthy donors. Here immunoSEQ multiplex PCR was the method, and the copy in TCRdb shows in-frame clones only, minus some. This repertoire shows roughly 150,000 clones, 81% found once; its top ten account for roughly 2%. Material: PBMCs. These receptors were obtained from a woman under 30 in good health and CMV-seronegative. The CDR3 runs from the conserved cysteine through the conserved F or W. A D gene is named only where the DNA matches it firmly. Rows may omit the clone size; those that give it use once, few, many or a size class.

j_call v_call clone_size d_call cdr3_nt cdr3_aa
TRBJ1-5 TRBV19 once NA TGTGCCAGTAGTCCTGTTGGGGGGGGAATGAGCAATCAGCCCCAGCATTTT CASSPVGGGMSNQPQHF
TRBJ2-7 TRBV5-1 once TRBD1 TGCGCCAGCAGCTTGGGACAGGGCGGCGAGCAGTACTTC CASSLGQGGEQYF
TRBJ1-1 TRBV7-6 once NA TGTGCCAGCAGCTTAGCATCAGGGGACCCTGAAGCTTTCTTT CASSLASGDPEAFF
TRBJ2-3 TRBV5-4 NA NA TGTGCCAGCAGCTTGGGAACAGGGATGACCACAGATACGCAGTATTTT CASSLGTGMTTDTQYF
TRBJ1-1 TRBV6-5 once NA TGTGCCAGCAGCCACGGTGGTGAAGCTTTCTTT CASSHGGEAFF
TRBJ2-3 TRBV29-1 NA TRBD2 TGCAGCGTTGATTTATCGCTCCTAGCGGGAGGCACAGATACGCAGTATTTT CSVDLSLLAGGTDTQYF
TRBJ1-4 TRBV27 NA NA TGTGCCAGCAGTCGAAAAGCGGACTCGAATGAAAAACTGTTTTTT CASSRKADSNEKLFF
TRBJ2-5 TRBV5-4 NA NA TGTGCCAGCAGCTTGACCGGGGGTAAAGAGACCCAGTACTTC CASSLTGGKETQYF
TRBJ1-6 TRBV5-1 NA NA TGCGCCAGCAGCTTGGAGATCGGCGGGCATTCACCCCTCCACTTT CASSLEIGGHSPLHF
TRBJ2-7 TRBV4-1 NA NA TGCGCCAGCAGCCAAGCGGCAGGACAACCAGGTACCTACGAGCAGTACTTC CASSQAAGQPGTYEQYF
TRBJ2-3 TRBV4-2 few NA TGTGCCAGCAGCCAAGCACGCGGGGGCCACACAGATACGCAGTATTTT CASSQARGGHTDTQYF
TRBJ2-2 TRBV7-3 NA NA TGTGCCAGCAGCTCCTACGCGGGGGCGCCCACCGGGGAGCTGTTTTTT CASSSYAGAPTGELFF
TRBJ2-7 TRBV11-2 NA NA TGTGCCAGCAGCTCAACCCGGTCGTGGGAGCAGTACTTC CASSSTRSWEQYF
TRBJ2-7 TRBV5-6 few TRBD2 TGTGCCAGCAGACGGACTAGCGGAACCTACGAGCAGTACTTC CASRRTSGTYEQYF
TRBJ2-7 TRBV6-1 NA NA TGTGCCAGCAGTGTCGCGCGTGGGCGAGGCGGGCGCGAGCAGTACTTC CASSVARGRGGREQYF
TRBJ2-5 TRBV7-3 few NA TGTGCCAGCAGCTTAGGGGCAGGGCTCCTACAAGAGACCCAGTACTTC CASSLGAGLLQETQYF
TRBJ2-2 TRBV7-3 once NA TGTGCCAGCAGCCACAACCAGAACACCGGGGAGCTGTTTTTT CASSHNQNTGELFF
TRBJ2-1 TRBV5-1 NA NA TGCGCCAGCAGCTTGTTTGGGGGCTTGAGGGTCTACAATGAGCAGTTCTTC CASSLFGGLRVYNEQFF
TRBJ1-6 TRBV7-2 NA TRBD1 TGTGCCAGCAGCTTTGGGGGGGCCACAGGGGGAAGTTCACCCCTCCACTTT CASSFGGATGGSSPLHF
TRBJ2-3 TRBV2 NA TRBD2 TGTGCCAGCAGTAAGGGACTAGCGGCAAGCAATACGCAGTATTTT CASSKGLAASNTQYF
TRBJ2-1 TRBV6-1 NA NA TGTGCCAGCAGTGTCAGGGATCAAGCCTACAATGAGCAGTTCTTC CASSVRDQAYNEQFF
TRBJ2-7 TRBV12-2 NA NA TGTGCAAGTCGCTTCGCAGGGGGACCCTACGAGCAGTACTTC CASRFAGGPYEQYF
TRBJ2-2 TRBV2 once NA TGTGCCAGCGGGGTCGGGAGCCCGGGTACCGGGGAGCTGTTTTTT CASGVGSPGTGELFF
TRBJ2-3 TRBV11-3 NA NA TGTGCCAGCAGCTTAGTTTCCGCGGATACGCAGTATTTT CASSLVSADTQYF
TRBJ2-7 TRBV10-3 NA NA TGTGCCATCAGTGAGTCGGAAGGGGGAAGGGTCGAGCAGTACTTC CAISESEGGRVEQYF
TRBJ1-6 TRBV15 NA NA TGTGCCACCAGCAGCAGGGTTGCTAATTCACCCCTCCACTTT CATSSRVANSPLHF
TRBJ2-7 TRBV28 NA TRBD1 TGTGCCAGCAGACAAACCCTGAGGACAGGGCGAGGGTACGAGCAGTACTTC CASRQTLRTGRGYEQYF
TRBJ1-5 TRBV5-1 NA TRBD1 TGCGCCAGCAGCCTCGGGACAGTTGATCAGCCCCAGCATTTT CASSLGTVDQPQHF
TRBJ1-4 TRBV18 NA NA TGTGCCAGCTCACCAACCGTTGTCGCAGGGGCTGCGGTTGGTGAAAAACTGTTTTTT CASSPTVVAGAAVGEKLFF
TRBJ2-7 TRBV11-2 NA TRBD2 TGTGCCAGCAGCTCCGGACTAGCGGGATACGAGCAGTACTTC CASSSGLAGYEQYF
TRBJ2-7 TRBV7-6 NA TRBD1 TGTGCCAGCAGCCTCTGGACAGGGTCCTCCTACGAGCAGTACTTC CASSLWTGSSYEQYF
TRBJ1-1 TRBV4-2 few TRBD1 TGTGCCAGCAGCCAAGATGAGACAGGGTCACTGGAAGCTTTCTTT CASSQDETGSLEAFF
TRBJ2-1 TRBV19 once NA TGTGCCAGTAGTACAAGAGGACTAGGTGGGGGCCATGAGCAGTTCTTC CASSTRGLGGGHEQFF
TRBJ1-1 TRBV5-1 NA TRBD1 TGCGCCAGCAGCCTAGGGGACAGGGGAGCTGAAGCTTTCTTT CASSLGDRGAEAFF
TRBJ2-7 TRBV7-6 NA NA TGTGCCAGCAGCGAGAACTCCTACGAGCAGTACTTC CASSENSYEQYF
TRBJ2-3 TRBV5-6 NA TRBD2 TGTGCCAGCAGCTTGGCCCTAGCGGGATGGTCAGATACGCAGTATTTT CASSLALAGWSDTQYF
TRBJ1-2 TRBV4-1 few NA TGCGCCAGCAGCCAATTTTTGGGGGCGCGTGGCTACACCTTC CASSQFLGARGYTF
TRBJ2-7 TRBV4-1 NA TRBD1 TGCGCCAGCAGCCGCAGGACAGGGGAGCCCTACGAGCAGTACTTC CASSRRTGEPYEQYF
TRBJ1-6 TRBV21-1 once NA TGTGCCAGAAACCGGGAAGCCTTCCGCTCCTATAATTCACCCCTCCACTTT CARNREAFRSYNSPLHF
TRBJ2-7 TRBV5-1 NA NA TGCGCCAGCAGTCCACTCCCGAGCTCCTACGAGCAGTACTTC CASSPLPSSYEQYF
TRBJ1-1 TRBV4-1 NA NA TGCGCCAGCAGCCAAGGCCCCCTAAGGAACACTGAAGCTTTCTTT CASSQGPLRNTEAFF
TRBJ1-1 TRBV7-9 NA TRBD1 TGTTCCAGCAGCTTATACGGGACAGGTCCTAGGGCGGACACTGAAGCTTTCTTT CSSSLYGTGPRADTEAFF
TRBJ1-4 TRBV6-6 NA NA TGTGCCAGCAGTTACGGGGGGAATAATGAAAAACTGTTTTTT CASSYGGNNEKLFF
TRBJ2-1 TRBV6-5 NA TRBD2 TGTGCCAGCAGTTACTCCTCGGGGGGGACCAACAATGAGCAGTTCTTC CASSYSSGGTNNEQFF
TRBJ2-2 TRBV4-1 NA TRBD1 TGCGCCAGCAGCCAAGTGGGGGCAGGGGGGAACACCGGGGAGCTGTTTTTT CASSQVGAGGNTGELFF
TRBJ2-3 TRBV9 NA NA TGTGCCAGCAGCGTAGGAACAGGGCGCAGCACAGATACGCAGTATTTT CASSVGTGRSTDTQYF
TRBJ1-5 TRBV5-8 NA NA TGTGCCAGTTCTCGAGTTAGTCAGCCCCAGCATTTT CASSRVSQPQHF
TRBJ2-7 TRBV13 NA TRBD1 TGTGCCAGCAGTCGCGGAATTATGGACAGGGCGTACGAGCAGTACTTC CASSRGIMDRAYEQYF
TRBJ1-6 TRBV19 NA TRBD1 TGTGCCAGTAGTGCAATACCGGGACAGTTTAATTCACCCCTCCACTTT CASSAIPGQFNSPLHF
TRBJ2-3 TRBV9 NA NA TGTGCCAGCAGCGGGACTTTTCCAGATACGCAGTATTTT CASSGTFPDTQYF
TRBJ1-5 TRBV5-6 NA NA TGTGCCAGCAGCAGCTTCGGGTACAATCAGCCCCAGCATTTT CASSSFGYNQPQHF